Reported below is one TCR beta chain. Additional DNA sequences in this sample encode the identical CDR3. The CDR3 consists of 13 residues. V was pared by 0 bases and J by 6 bases, with 8 bases between. From germline, CDR1 is SGDLS and CDR2 YYNGEE. The sample comes from a study of Ad26.COV2.S vaccination and SARS-CoV-2 variants. Treatment reported: some 19 received Ad26.COV2.S at low or high dose, single or two shots; 5 received placebo; per-sample allocation not given. Samples came from day 63 after the first vaccine or placebo injection. Some clones are missing from TCRdb's copy, which holds only in-frame ones; the method was immunoSEQ multiplex PCR. The data show 440,000 or so clones, roughly nine tenths seen once.

The source material was peripheral blood, sampled in a trial of Ad26.COV2.S vaccine versus placebo. This sequence was found in a person aged 18-60 years who received the Ad26.COV2.S COVID-19 vaccine or a placebo. The gene calls are TRBV9 and TRBJ2-3, with D possibly TRBD1 on 6 matching bases. CDR3 loop: CASSVAGVDTQYF. The DNA for the CDR3 is TGTGCCAGCAGCGTAGCAGGGGTGGATACGCAGTATTTT.